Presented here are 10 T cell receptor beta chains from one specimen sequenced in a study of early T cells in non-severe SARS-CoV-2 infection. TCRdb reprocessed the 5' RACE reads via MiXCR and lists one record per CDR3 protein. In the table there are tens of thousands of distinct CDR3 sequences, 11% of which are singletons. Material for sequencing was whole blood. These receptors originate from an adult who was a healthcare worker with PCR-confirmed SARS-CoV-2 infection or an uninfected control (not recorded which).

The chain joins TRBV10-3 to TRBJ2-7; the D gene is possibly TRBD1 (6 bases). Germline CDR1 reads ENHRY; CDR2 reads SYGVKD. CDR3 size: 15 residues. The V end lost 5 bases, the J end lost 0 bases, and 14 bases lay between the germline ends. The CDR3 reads CAISSGTQSSYEQYF. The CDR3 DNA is TGTGCCATCAGTTCCGGGACACAGAGCTCCTACGAGCAGTACTTC.

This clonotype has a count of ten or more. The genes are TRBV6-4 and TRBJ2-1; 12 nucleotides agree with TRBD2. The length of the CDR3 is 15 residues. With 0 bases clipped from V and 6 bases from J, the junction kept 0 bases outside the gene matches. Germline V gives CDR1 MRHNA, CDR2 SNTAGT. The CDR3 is CASSDSTSGSNEQFF. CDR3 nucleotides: TGTGCCAGCAGTGACTCGACTAGCGGGAGCAATGAGCAGTTCTTC.

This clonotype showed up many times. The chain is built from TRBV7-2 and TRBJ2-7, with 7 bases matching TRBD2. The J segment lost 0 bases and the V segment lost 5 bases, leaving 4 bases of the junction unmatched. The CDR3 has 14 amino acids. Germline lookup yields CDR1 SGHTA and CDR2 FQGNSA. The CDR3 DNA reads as TGTGCCAGCAGCCCTAGCGGAAACTCCTACGAGCAGTACTTC. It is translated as CASSPSGNSYEQYF.

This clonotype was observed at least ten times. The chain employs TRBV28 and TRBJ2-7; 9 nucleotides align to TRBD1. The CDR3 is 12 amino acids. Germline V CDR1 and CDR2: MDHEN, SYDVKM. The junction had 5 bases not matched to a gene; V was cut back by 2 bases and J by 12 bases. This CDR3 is CASSLRGQGMYF. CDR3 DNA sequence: TGTGCCAGCAGTTTACGCGGACAGGGGATGTACTTC. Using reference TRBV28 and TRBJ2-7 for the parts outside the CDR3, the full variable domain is DVKVTQSSRYLVKRTGEKVFLECVQDMDHENMFWYRQDPGLGLRLIYFSYDVKMKEKGDIPEGYSVSREKKERFSLILESASTNQTSMYLCASSLRGQGMYFGPGTRLTVT.

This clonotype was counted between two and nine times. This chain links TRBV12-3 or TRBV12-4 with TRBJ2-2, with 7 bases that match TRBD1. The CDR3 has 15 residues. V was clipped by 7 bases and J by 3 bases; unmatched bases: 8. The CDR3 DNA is TGTGCCAGCAACCCACAGGGGCCCCACACCGGGGAGCTGTTTTTT. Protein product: CASNPQGPHTGELFF.

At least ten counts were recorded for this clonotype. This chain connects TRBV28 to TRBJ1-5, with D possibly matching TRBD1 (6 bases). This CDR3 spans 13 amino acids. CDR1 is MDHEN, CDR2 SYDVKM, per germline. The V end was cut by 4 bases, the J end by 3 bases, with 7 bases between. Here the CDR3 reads CASSSGVNQPQHF. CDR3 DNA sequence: TGTGCCAGCAGTTCAGGGGTCAATCAGCCCCAGCATTTT.

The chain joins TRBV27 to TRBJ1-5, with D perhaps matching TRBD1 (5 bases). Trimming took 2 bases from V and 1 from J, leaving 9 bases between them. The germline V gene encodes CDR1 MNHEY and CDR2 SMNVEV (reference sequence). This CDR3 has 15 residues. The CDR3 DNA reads TGTGCCAGCAGTTTAGAGGGGCTCAGCAATCAGCCCCAGCATTTT. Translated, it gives CASSLEGLSNQPQHF.

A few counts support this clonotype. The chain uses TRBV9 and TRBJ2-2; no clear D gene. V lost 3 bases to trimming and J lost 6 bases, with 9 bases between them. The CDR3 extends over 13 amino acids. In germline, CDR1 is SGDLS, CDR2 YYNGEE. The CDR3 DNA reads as TGTGCCAGCAGCGCGTTTGACTCCGGGGAGCTGTTTTTT. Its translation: CASSAFDSGELFF.

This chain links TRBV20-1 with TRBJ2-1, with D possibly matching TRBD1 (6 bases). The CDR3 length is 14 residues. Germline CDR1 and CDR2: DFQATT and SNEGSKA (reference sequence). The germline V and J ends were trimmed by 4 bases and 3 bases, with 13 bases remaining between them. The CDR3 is CSATGQTNYNEQFF. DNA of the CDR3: TGCAGTGCTACGGGACAAACAAACTACAATGAGCAGTTCTTC.

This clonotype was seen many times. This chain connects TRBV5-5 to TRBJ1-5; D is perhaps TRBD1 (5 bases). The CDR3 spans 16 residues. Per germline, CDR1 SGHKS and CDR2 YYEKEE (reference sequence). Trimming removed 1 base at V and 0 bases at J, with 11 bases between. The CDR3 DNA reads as TGTGCCAGCAGCTTGTCAACAGGTAATAGCAATCAGCCCCAGCATTTT. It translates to CASSLSTGNSNQPQHF. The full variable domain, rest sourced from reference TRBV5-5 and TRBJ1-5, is DAGVTQSPTHLIKTRGQQVTLRCSPISGHKSVSWYQQVLGQGPQFIFQYYEKEERGRGNFPDRFSARQFPNYSSELNVNALLLGDSALYLCASSLSTGNSNQPQHFGDGTRLSIL.